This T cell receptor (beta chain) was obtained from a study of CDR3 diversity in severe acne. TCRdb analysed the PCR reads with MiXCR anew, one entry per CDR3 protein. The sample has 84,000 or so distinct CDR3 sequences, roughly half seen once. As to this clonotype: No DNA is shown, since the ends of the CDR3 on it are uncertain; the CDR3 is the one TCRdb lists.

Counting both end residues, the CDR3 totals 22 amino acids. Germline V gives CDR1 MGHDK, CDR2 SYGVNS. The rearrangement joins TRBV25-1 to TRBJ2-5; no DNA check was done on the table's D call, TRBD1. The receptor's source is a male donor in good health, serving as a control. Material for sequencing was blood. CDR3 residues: CASSPSGTGYEKLFFGSGTQYF.